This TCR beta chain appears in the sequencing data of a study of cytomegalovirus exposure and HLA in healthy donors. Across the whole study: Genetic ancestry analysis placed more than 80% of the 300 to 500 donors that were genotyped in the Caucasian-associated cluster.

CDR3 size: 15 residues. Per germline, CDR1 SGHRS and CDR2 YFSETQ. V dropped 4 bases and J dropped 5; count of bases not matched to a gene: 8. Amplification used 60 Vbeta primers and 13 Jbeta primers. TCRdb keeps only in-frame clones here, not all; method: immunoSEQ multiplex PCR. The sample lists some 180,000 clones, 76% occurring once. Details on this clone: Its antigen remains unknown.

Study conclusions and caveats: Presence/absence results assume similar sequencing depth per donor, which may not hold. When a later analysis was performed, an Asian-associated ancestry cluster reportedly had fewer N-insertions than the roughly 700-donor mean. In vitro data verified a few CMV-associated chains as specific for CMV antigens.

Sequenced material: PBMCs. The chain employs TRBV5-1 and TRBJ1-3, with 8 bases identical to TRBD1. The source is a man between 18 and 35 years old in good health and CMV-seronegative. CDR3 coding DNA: TGCGCCAGCAGCCGCGGACAGGGAGGAAGAAACACCATATATTTT. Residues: CASSRGQGGRNTIYF.